A single sample is the source of the 25 T cell receptor beta chains below, sequenced in a study of CD8 T cells in Susac syndrome. After extraction with the RNeasy kit, about 0.45 to 1 ug of the RNA was reverse transcribed using random hexamers. TCRdb redid the calling of the immunoSEQ multiplex PCR reads with MiXCR, one entry per CDR3 protein. There are about 26,000 distinct CDR3 sequences in the sample; less than 95% occur only once, and about 0.27% lies in the top ten. The sample taken for sequencing was CD8+ T cells from PBMCs. These receptors were collected from a human donor in good health.

The CDR3 loop is CASSQEADQPQHF. The CDR3 DNA is TGCGCCAGCAGCCAAGAAGCGGATCAGCCCCAGCATTTT. The rearrangement joins TRBV4-1 to TRBJ1-5, with D uncertain. This CDR3 is 13 amino acids long. V dropped 0 bases and J dropped 5 bases, with 5 bases sitting between them. CDR1 is MGHRA, CDR2 YSYEKL, per germline.

The genes are TRBV7-9 and TRBJ2-1, with TRBD2 matching 9 bases. CDR3 length: 15 residues. V was clipped by 6 bases and J by 4 bases; unmatched bases: 7. CDR1 is SEHNR, CDR2 FQNEAQ, per germline (reference sequence). The CDR3 bases are TGTGCCAGCAGTCCCAGCGGGGGGCCATACAATGAGCAGTTCTTC. Its protein product is CASSPSGGPYNEQFF.

The J gene is TRBJ1-6, the V gene TRBV6-1; TRBD1 might be the D (5 bases). V was shortened by 2 bases and J by 5 bases, with 10 bases between the two germline ends. The CDR3 has 15 residues. From germline, CDR1 is MNHNS and CDR2 SASEGT. The CDR3 DNA reads TGTGCCAGCAGTGAAAACGGGGCTGATAATTCACCCCTCCACTTT. Protein: CASSENGADNSPLHF.

In DNA, the CDR3 is TGTGCCAGCAGTTATGGCCTTAACTATGGCTACACCTTC. It codes for CASSYGLNYGYTF. The chain joins TRBV27 to TRBJ1-2; D not certain. Trimming shortened V by 4 bases and J by 1 base, and 7 bases separated the two germline ends. The CDR3 extends over 13 amino acids. Germline V gene sequence: CDR1 MNHEY, CDR2 SMNVEV (reference sequence).

The table lists this clonotype with a count of one. The rearrangement joins TRBV3-1 to TRBJ1-4; 9 nucleotides agree with TRBD1. This CDR3 is 19 amino acids long. Germline assignment: CDR1 LGHDT and CDR2 YNNKEL (reference sequence). Trimming removed 0 bases from V and 7 bases from J; junction bases left unmatched: 15. In DNA form, the CDR3 reads TGTGCCAGCAGCCAAGACGCCACAGGGGGCGTCTGGGTTCGTGAAAAACTGTTTTTT. This translates into CASSQDATGGVWVREKLFF.

The V gene is TRBV11-2, the J gene TRBJ2-5; the D gene is possibly TRBD1 (5 bases). CDR1 is SGHAT and CDR2 is FQNNGV in the germline V gene. The V end was cut by 1 base, the J end by 5 bases, with 11 bases between. The CDR3 spans 14 residues. This CDR3 reads CASSLGGSRETQYF. The CDR3 DNA follows: TGTGCCAGCAGCTTAGGGGGCTCCCGGGAGACCCAGTACTTC.

The chain carries TRBV7-8 and TRBJ1-2; a weak D match, TRBD1 (5 bases). Germline lookup yields CDR1 SGHVS and CDR2 FQNEAQ. The germline V and J ends were trimmed by 1 base and 4 bases, with 10 bases remaining between them. CDR3 size: 14 residues. CDR3 residues: CASSLGGPTYGYTF. The CDR3 DNA follows: TGTGCCAGCAGCTTAGGGGGACCGACCTATGGCTACACCTTC.

V is TRBV16 and J is TRBJ1-2, with D hard to call. Germline values: CDR1 KGHSY, CDR2 FQNENV. The CDR3 totals 12 residues. Between the trimmed V and J ends, which lost 2 bases and 4 bases, there was a span of 5 bases. Written as DNA, the CDR3 is TGTGCCAGCAGCCAAGACGGCTATGGCTACACCTTC. Its protein is CASSQDGYGYTF.

The chain couples TRBV6-1 to TRBJ2-7; D may be TRBD1 or TRBD2 (5 bases each). Germline assignment: CDR1 MNHNS and CDR2 SASEGT. V lost 1 base, J lost 0 bases, and 13 bases lay in between. The CDR3 is 16 amino acids. The CDR3 bases are TGTGCCAGCAGTGAAGTAACCGGGACCTTCTCCTACGAGCAGTACTTC. This codes for CASSEVTGTFSYEQYF.

The genes are TRBV7-2 and TRBJ2-7; TRBD1 matches at 7 bases. V gave up 5 bases and J gave up 1 base; unmatched junction bases: 8. This CDR3 has 15 residues. The germline V gene encodes CDR1 SGHTA and CDR2 FQGNSA. The CDR3 nucleotides read TGTGCCAGCAGCATAACGGGACAGCCATCCTACGAGCAGTACTTC. This encodes CASSITGQPSYEQYF.

The J gene is TRBJ1-3, the V gene TRBV20-1; D remains unclear. The CDR3 extends over 12 amino acids. Trimming pared 6 bases from V and 3 bases from J, leaving 9 bases between. Per germline, CDR1 DFQATT and CDR2 SNEGSKA (reference sequence). The CDR3 coding sequence is TGCAGTGCAGCGACTGATGGAAACACCATATATTTT. Amino acid sequence: CSAATDGNTIYF.

The chain links TRBV7-9 to TRBJ2-7; 11 bases line up with TRBD2. Germline assignment: CDR1 SEHNR and CDR2 FQNEAQ (reference sequence). Trimming took 5 bases from V and 0 from J; bases not matched to a gene: 9. This CDR3 spans 17 amino acids. CDR3 DNA sequence: TGTGCCAGCAGCCACGGACTAGCGGGCCTCAGCTCCTACGAGCAGTACTTC. As protein: CASSHGLAGLSSYEQYF.

The V gene is TRBV4-3, the J gene TRBJ2-3, with a tentative D call TRBD2 (6 bases). This CDR3 contains 14 residues. Trimming took 3 bases from V and 2 from J, leaving 9 bases between them. The germline V gene encodes CDR1 LGHNA and CDR2 YSLEER. Written as DNA, the CDR3 is TGCGCCAGCAGCCACGGGGGAAACACAGATACGCAGTATTTT. This gives the protein CASSHGGNTDTQYF.

V is TRBV10-2 and J is TRBJ1-2; maybe TRBD1 (6 bases). V dropped 5 bases and J dropped 5 bases, with 15 bases sitting between them. The germline V gene encodes CDR1 WSHSY and CDR2 SAAADI. The CDR3 extends over 14 amino acids. CDR3: CASSPGAPRYGYTF. DNA for the CDR3: TGCGCCAGCAGTCCGGGGGCCCCTCGGTATGGCTACACCTTC.

This clonotype was found once. The rearrangement links TRBV7-7 to TRBJ2-7; no clear D gene. Trimming removed 5 bases from V and 0 bases from J, with 8 bases in between. This CDR3 has 13 residues. Looked up from germline, CDR1 is SSHAT and CDR2 is FNYEAQ (reference sequence). The CDR3 coding sequence is TGTGCCAGCAGCCCCCACCTCTCCTACGAGCAGTACTTC. Translated: CASSPHLSYEQYF.

The chain uses TRBV11-2 and TRBJ2-2, with a tentative D call TRBD2 (7 bases). Looked up from germline, CDR1 is SGHAT and CDR2 is FQNNGV. This CDR3 contains 18 residues. V gave up 0 bases and J gave up 3 bases, with 17 bases separating them. CDR3 sequence (DNA): TGTGCCAGCAGCTTAGATCAGAGGCGGGGGCCTCACACCGGGGAGCTGTTTTTT. Residues: CASSLDQRRGPHTGELFF. The full variable domain, its missing parts supplied by reference TRBV11-2 and TRBJ2-2, is EAGVAQSPRYKIIEKRQSVAFWCNPISGHATLYWYQQILGQGPKLLIQFQNNGVVDDSQLPKDRFSAERLKGVDSTLKIQPAKLEDSAVYLCASSLDQRRGPHTGELFFGEGSRLTVL.

The rearrangement links TRBV2 to TRBJ1-5, with D tentatively TRBD1 (5 bases). This CDR3 has 14 residues. Trimming took off 6 bases at V and 0 bases at J, with 9 bases between the two ends. The germline V gene encodes CDR1 SNHLY and CDR2 FYNNEI. CDR3 residues: CASRGAYSNQPQHF. As DNA, the CDR3 is TGTGCCAGCAGAGGGGCTTATAGCAATCAGCCCCAGCATTTT.

The chain couples TRBV6-1 to TRBJ2-7, with unresolved D. CDR3 length: 11 amino acids. V lost 6 bases and J 4 bases, leaving 7 bases between the germline ends. Per germline, CDR1 MNHNS and CDR2 SASEGT. The CDR3, as DNA: TGTGCCAGCAGGTTAGATTACGAGCAGTACTTC. Residues: CASRLDYEQYF.

The chain has TRBV9 and TRBJ2-1; no definite D call. The CDR3 runs 15 residues. V lost 1 base and J lost 2, with 10 bases in between. Germline CDR1 is SGDLS and CDR2 is YYNGEE. Here the CDR3 DNA reads TGTGCCAGCAGCGTAAGGTCGGAGCCCTACAATGAGCAGTTCTTC. Residues: CASSVRSEPYNEQFF.

V gene TRBV25-1 combines with J gene TRBJ2-5; D not resolved. Germline CDR1 MGHDK, CDR2 SYGVNS. Trimming removed 6 bases at V and 1 base at J, with 9 bases between. This CDR3 contains 13 residues. The CDR3 DNA follows: TGTGCCAGCAGCTCCGCCGGCCAAGAGACCCAGTACTTC. Translation: CASSSAGQETQYF. The full variable domain, its missing parts supplied by reference TRBV25-1 and TRBJ2-5, is EADIYQTPRYLVIGTGKKITLECSQTMGHDKMYWYQQDPGMELHLIHYSYGVNSTEKGDLSSESTVSRIRTEHFPLTLESARPSHTSQYLCASSSAGQETQYFGPGTRLLVL.

This chain uses TRBV20-1 with TRBJ2-5; 8 bases line up with TRBD2. The CDR3 has 13 amino acids. Germline values: CDR1 DFQATT, CDR2 SNEGSKA (reference sequence). The ends lost 5 bases at V and 5 bases at J; junction bases unmatched: 7. The CDR3 sequence is CSAPSGGPETQYF. CDR3 DNA sequence: TGCAGTGCTCCCTCGGGGGGGCCGGAGACCCAGTACTTC.

In this sample, this clonotype turned up once. The chain couples TRBV11-3 to TRBJ2-3, with 7 bases matching TRBD1. V gave up 1 base and J gave up 9 bases; unmatched junction bases: 4. This CDR3 has 13 amino acids. The germline V gene has CDR1 SGHNT and CDR2 YENEEA. Here the CDR3 DNA reads TGTGCCAGCAGCTTAGCCCCGGACAGGACGCAGTATTTT. It yields the protein CASSLAPDRTQYF.

The genes are TRBV5-4 and TRBJ2-1, with D unclear. CDR1 is SGHNT, CDR2 YYREEE, per germline (reference sequence). The CDR3 extends over 12 amino acids. With 0 bases removed from V and 10 bases from J, the gap between germline ends came to 8 bases. CDR3 amino acids: CASSLDAGEQFF. For the CDR3, the DNA is TGTGCCAGCAGCTTGGATGCCGGGGAGCAGTTCTTC.

Written as DNA, the CDR3 is TGTGCCAGCAGTTTGACAACTCCTAATGAGCAGTTCTTC. This encodes CASSLTTPNEQFF. The chain combines TRBV12-3 or TRBV12-4 with TRBJ2-1; D remains unclear. This CDR3 is built from 13 residues. The V end was cut by 3 bases, the J end by 7 bases, with 10 bases between.

This clonotype came up once. The chain employs TRBV7-9 and TRBJ1-3; weak D call: TRBD1 (5 bases). Germline-derived CDR1 and CDR2 are SEHNR and FQNEAQ (reference sequence). V lost 0 bases and J 0 bases, leaving 6 bases between the germline ends. The CDR3 is 15 amino acids. The CDR3 loop reads CASSLADNSGNTIYF. The CDR3 DNA is TGTGCCAGCAGCTTAGCGGACAACTCTGGAAACACCATATATTTT.